This is a list of T cell receptor beta chains from one sample in a study of read filtering for tumor transcriptome and immune sequencing. In TCRdb, the reads were re-called with MiXCR into one record per CDR3 protein. The sample includes 130,000 or so distinct CDR3 sequences, less than 15% seen only once; the top ten take 7.5% to 10%. The material sequenced was a population of CD138-negative cells sorted from bone marrow. These receptor sequences come from a donor at least 40 years old with multiple myeloma. Both conserved end residues are part of each CDR3.

J gene,V gene,CDR3 protein
TRBJ2-3,TRBV18,CASSPANFYTDTQYF
TRBJ1-1,TRBV25-1,CASSVTSGTAVVRAFF
TRBJ2-3,TRBV6-6,CASGLKTDTQYF
TRBJ1-1,TRBV20-1,CSGRAAFSTEAFF
TRBJ2-6,TRBV12-3/TRBV12-4,CASRRTGTGVSGANVLTF
TRBJ1-1,TRBV5-6,CASSLDRGRVNTEAFF
TRBJ1-1,TRBV7-3,CASSRTTALRNTEAFF
TRBJ1-1,TRBV5-1,CASSLVGENGEAFF
TRBJ1-1,TRBV12-3/TRBV12-4,CASSPSGTIEAFF
TRBJ2-1,TRBV25-1,CASNRPGDEQFF
TRBJ2-3,TRBV10-3,CATRPGPPATDTQYF
TRBJ2-5,TRBV20-1,CSARDSGRAVETQYF
TRBJ2-3,TRBV20-1,CSATSEPLDTQYF
TRBJ2-1,TRBV21-1,CASSTKQGKSLYNEQFF
TRBJ1-2,TRBV20-1,CSARSGRRINYGYTF
TRBJ1-3,TRBV29-1,CSVGTSGNTTYF
TRBJ2-1,TRBV7-9,CASSFAGAYNEQFF
TRBJ2-7,TRBV6-6,CASSSPRSYEQYF
TRBJ2-1,TRBV7-9,CASSRVDNEQFF
TRBJ2-1,TRBV19,CASSIEAYNEQFF
TRBJ2-7,TRBV4-2,CASSQQEGGGVPYEQYF
TRBJ2-7,TRBV20-1,CSARGLADYEQYF
TRBJ2-7,TRBV9,CASSVGGGPSYERYF
TRBJ1-3,TRBV6-2/TRBV6-3,CASRLRDSGFSGNTIYF
TRBJ1-1,TRBV29-1,CSVAGTVNTEAFF
TRBJ1-1,TRBV7-9,CASRVTANTEAFF
TRBJ2-1,TRBV10-3,CATSGGPSPPYNEQFF
TRBJ1-4,TRBV20-1,CSAPAPPGNEKLFF
TRBJ1-5,TRBV12-3/TRBV12-4,CASSLGLLGNQPQHF
TRBJ2-2,TRBV11-3,CASSNPNDWTNTGELFF
TRBJ2-3,TRBV7-9,CASSFSLAGAQDTQYF
TRBJ2-3,TRBV29-1,CSPRLAGVGGTQYF
TRBJ2-7,TRBV11-2,CASSRQDEQYF
TRBJ2-1,TRBV10-3,CAISDEREGNNEQFF
TRBJ2-3,TRBV9,CASSVEGSGRGDTQYF
TRBJ2-2,TRBV7-7,CASSLPGAGTGELFF
TRBJ1-1,TRBV14,CASSQVGGPEAFF
TRBJ2-6,TRBV15,CATSRASGRSSGANVLTF
TRBJ1-1,TRBV7-3,CASSKEGTGTEAFF
TRBJ2-1,TRBV20-1,CSANEQGQHNEQFF
TRBJ2-2,TRBV2,CASSTRGANTGELFF